The next 3 T cell receptor beta chains were all read from a single sample in a study of blood T cell repertoires in COVID-19 (dated by TCRdb to 2020 to 2021). Library preparation employed the immunoSEQ multiplex PCR assay. Held by TCRdb, this immuneACCESS table contains in-frame sequences only and omits some clones. Under half of the omission traces to an unresolved V gene where checked; the cause of the rest is unknown. For this sample there are a few hundred thousand clones; around 80% appear just once. In total, the top ten clones hold around 1.2% of the sample. The specimen was peripheral blood. The receptors here all came from a woman in her 50s with acute or convalescent COVID-19.

This clone has a handful of counts. The V and J genes are TRBV5-6 and TRBJ2-7; 11 bases are shared with TRBD1. There are 14 residues in the CDR3. J was trimmed by 5 bases and V by 4 bases; bases with no gene match: 5. Germline V gene lookup returns CDR1 SGHDT and CDR2 YYEEEE. The CDR3 protein is CASSDWTGGDEQYF. The CDR3 DNA reads as TGTGCCAGCAGCGACTGGACAGGGGGCGACGAGCAGTACTTC.

The chain recombines TRBV30 with TRBJ1-4; TRBD1 is a possible D gene (6 bases). Trimming took off 1 base at V and 8 bases at J, with 17 bases between the two ends. Germline lookup yields CDR1 GTSNPN and CDR2 SVGIG (reference sequence). The CDR3 sequence is 15 residues long. Here the CDR3 reads CAWSAPLGQREKLFF. The DNA of the CDR3 is TGTGCCTGGAGTGCCCCCCTCGGACAGAGGGAAAAACTGTTTTTT.

The chain is built from TRBV5-4 and TRBJ2-7; 7 bases fit TRBD2. This CDR3 spans 17 amino acids. Unmatched junction bases numbered 13, after V lost 3 bases and J lost 1 base. Per germline, CDR1 SGHNT and CDR2 YYREEE (reference sequence). The CDR3 protein is CASSSLGGSPTSYEQYF. CDR3 nucleotide sequence: TGTGCCAGCAGCTCGCTGGGGGGGAGTCCCACTTCCTACGAGCAGTACTTC.